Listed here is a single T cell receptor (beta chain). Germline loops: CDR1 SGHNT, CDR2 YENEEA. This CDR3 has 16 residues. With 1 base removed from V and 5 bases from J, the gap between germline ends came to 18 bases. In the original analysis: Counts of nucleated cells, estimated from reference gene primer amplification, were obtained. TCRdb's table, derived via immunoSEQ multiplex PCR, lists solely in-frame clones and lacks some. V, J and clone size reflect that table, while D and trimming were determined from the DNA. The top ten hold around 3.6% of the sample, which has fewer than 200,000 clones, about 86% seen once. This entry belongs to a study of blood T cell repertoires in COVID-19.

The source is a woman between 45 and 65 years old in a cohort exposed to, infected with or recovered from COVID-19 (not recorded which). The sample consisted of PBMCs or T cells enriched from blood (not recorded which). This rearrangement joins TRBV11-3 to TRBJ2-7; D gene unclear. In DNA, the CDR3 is TGTGCCAGCAGCTTAGTTCCAGGTTTGGGTCGCGACGAGCAGTACTTC. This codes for CASSLVPGLGRDEQYF.